This TCR beta chain appears in the sequencing data of a study of glioma-infiltrating T cells. Study outcomes and limitations: Very few CDR3 sequences were shared between tissue and blood. Gliomas, especially low-grade, showed above-expected tissue-blood divergence; non-neoplastic patients showed below.

This clonotype appeared once. The antigen is undetermined. One end of the junction varies from germline; a read error may be responsible. Using RNA template, CDR3s of TCR alpha and beta were amplified with iRepertoire arm-PCR. MiXCR, applied by TCRdb to the multiplex PCR reads, yields one record per CDR3 protein. The sample has 100,000 to 150,000 distinct CDR3 sequences; roughly 23% are singletons. Looked up from germline, CDR1 is MNHEY and CDR2 is SMNVEV (reference sequence). CDR3 size: 14 residues. This chain connects TRBV27 to TRBJ2-5; D gene uncertain. Source material: glioma tissue, nonneoplastic brain tissue, or PBMCs (not recorded which). The TCR comes from a human donor with low-grade glioma or glioblastoma, undergoing nonglioma brain surgery, or in good health (not recorded which). The CDR3 reads CASRLSRTEESQYF. CDR3 DNA sequence: TGTGCCAGCAGATTATCGCGTACGGAAGAGTCCCAGTACTTC.